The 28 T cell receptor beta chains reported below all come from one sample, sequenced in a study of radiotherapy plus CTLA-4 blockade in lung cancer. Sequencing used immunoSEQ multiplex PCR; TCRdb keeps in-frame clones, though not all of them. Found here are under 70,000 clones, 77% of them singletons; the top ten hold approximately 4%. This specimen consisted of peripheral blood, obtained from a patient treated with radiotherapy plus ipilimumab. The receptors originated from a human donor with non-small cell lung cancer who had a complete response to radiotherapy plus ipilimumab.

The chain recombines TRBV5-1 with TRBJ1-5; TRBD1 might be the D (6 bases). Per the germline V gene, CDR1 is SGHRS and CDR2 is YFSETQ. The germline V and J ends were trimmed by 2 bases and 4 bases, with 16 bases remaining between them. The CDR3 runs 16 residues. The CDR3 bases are TGCGCCAGCAGCTTAGAACCGGGACACTTTAATCAGCCCCAGCATTTT. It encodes CASSLEPGHFNQPQHF.

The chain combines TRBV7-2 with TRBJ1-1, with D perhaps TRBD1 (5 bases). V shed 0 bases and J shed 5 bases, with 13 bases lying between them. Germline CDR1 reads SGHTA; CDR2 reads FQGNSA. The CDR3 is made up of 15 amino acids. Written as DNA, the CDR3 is TGTGCCAGCAGCTTAGCCCTTGGTGGGGCTACTGAAGCTTTCTTT. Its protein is CASSLALGGATEAFF.

The DNA of the CDR3 is TGTGCCAGTGCGGGGGTCGTTGGTGCAGATACGCAGTATTTT. It codes for CASAGVVGADTQYF. The chain links TRBV25-1 to TRBJ2-3, with 7 bases fitting TRBD2. The CDR3 runs to 14 residues. Germline loops: CDR1 MGHDK, CDR2 SYGVNS. The V and J ends lost 9 bases and 4 bases, in that order; junction bases with no gene match: 10.

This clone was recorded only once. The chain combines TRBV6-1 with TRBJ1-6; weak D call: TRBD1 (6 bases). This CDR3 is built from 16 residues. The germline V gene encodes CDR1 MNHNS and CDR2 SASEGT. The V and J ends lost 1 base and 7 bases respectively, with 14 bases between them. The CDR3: CASSEEQGRRNSPLHF. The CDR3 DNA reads TGTGCCAGCAGTGAAGAACAGGGCCGCCGGAATTCACCCCTCCACTTT.

The CDR3 DNA reads as TGCGCCAGCAGGGATGTGGGCTCGGCCTACGAGCAGTACTTC. Its protein product is CASRDVGSAYEQYF. This chain uses TRBV10-2 with TRBJ2-7; D gene uncertain. CDR1 is WSHSY and CDR2 is SAAADI in the germline V gene. CDR3 length: 14 amino acids. V shed 6 bases and J shed 2 bases, with 14 bases lying between them.

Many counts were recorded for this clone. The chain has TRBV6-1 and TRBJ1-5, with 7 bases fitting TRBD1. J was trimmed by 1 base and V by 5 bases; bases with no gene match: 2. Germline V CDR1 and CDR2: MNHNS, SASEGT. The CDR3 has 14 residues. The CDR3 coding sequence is TGTGCCAGCAGTACGGACAGGAGCAATCAGCCCCAGCATTTT. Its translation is CASSTDRSNQPQHF.

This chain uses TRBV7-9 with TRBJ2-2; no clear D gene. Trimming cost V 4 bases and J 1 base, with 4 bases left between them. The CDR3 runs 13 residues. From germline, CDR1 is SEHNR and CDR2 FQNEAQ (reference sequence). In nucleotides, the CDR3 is TGTGCCAGCAGCTGGTTGAACACCGGGGAGCTGTTTTTT. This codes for CASSWLNTGELFF.

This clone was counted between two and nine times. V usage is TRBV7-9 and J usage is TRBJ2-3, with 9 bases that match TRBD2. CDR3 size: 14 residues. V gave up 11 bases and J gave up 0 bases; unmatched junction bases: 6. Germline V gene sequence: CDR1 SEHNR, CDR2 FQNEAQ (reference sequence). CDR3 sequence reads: CAVAGALSTDTQYF. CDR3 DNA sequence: TGTGCCGTAGCGGGGGCCCTTAGCACAGATACGCAGTATTTT.

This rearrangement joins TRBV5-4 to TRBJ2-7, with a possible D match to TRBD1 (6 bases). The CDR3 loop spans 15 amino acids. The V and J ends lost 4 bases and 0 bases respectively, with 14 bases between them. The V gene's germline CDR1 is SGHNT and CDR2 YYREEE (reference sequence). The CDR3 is CASSLGRGFSYEQYF. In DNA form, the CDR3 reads TGTGCCAGCAGCCTTGGCAGGGGCTTCTCCTACGAGCAGTACTTC.

This chain's CDR3 is CASRYGQGSGGYTF. The CDR3 bases are TGTGCCAGCAGGTACGGACAGGGGTCGGGCGGCTACACCTTC. The J gene is TRBJ1-2, the V gene TRBV25-1, with 9 positions matching TRBD1. This CDR3 is built from 14 residues. Per germline, CDR1 MGHDK and CDR2 SYGVNS. V shed 6 bases and J 8 bases; nucleotides not matched to a gene: 10.

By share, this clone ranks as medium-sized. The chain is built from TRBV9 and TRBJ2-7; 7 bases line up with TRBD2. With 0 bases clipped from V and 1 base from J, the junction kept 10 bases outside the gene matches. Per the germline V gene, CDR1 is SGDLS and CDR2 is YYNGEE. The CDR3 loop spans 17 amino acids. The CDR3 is CASSVATVAGESYEQYF. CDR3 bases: TGTGCCAGCAGCGTAGCTACTGTTGCGGGGGAGTCCTACGAGCAGTACTTC. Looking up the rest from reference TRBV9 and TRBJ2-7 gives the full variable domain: DSGVTQTPKHLITATGQRVTLRCSPRSGDLSVYWYQQSLDQGLQFLIQYYNGEERAKGNILERFSAQQFPDLHSELNLSSLELGDSALYFCASSVATVAGESYEQYFGPGTRLTVT.

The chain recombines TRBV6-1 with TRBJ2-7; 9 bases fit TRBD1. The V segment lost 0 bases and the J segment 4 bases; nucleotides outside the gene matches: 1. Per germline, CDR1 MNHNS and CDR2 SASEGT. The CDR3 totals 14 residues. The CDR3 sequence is CASSEATGGYEQYF. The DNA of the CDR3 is TGTGCCAGCAGTGAAGCGACAGGGGGGTACGAGCAGTACTTC.

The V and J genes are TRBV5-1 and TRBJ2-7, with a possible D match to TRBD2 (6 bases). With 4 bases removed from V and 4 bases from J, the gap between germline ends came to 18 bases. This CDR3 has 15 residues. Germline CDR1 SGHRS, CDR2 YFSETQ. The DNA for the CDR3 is TGCGCCAGCAGCGCCACCTCCCGGGGGAGGTACGAGCAGTACTTC. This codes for CASSATSRGRYEQYF.

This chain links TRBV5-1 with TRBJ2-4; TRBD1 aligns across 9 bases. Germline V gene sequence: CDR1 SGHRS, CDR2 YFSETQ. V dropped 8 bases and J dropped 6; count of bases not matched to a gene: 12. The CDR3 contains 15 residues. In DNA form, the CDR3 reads TGCGCCAGTTACAACCTGGGACAGGGTTCAAACATTCAGTACTTC. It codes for CASYNLGQGSNIQYF.

The CDR3 DNA sequence: TGTGCCAGCTCACTGTACACGACGGGTGGGGGCAGGACTGAAGCTTTCTTT. Amino acid sequence: CASSLYTTGGGRTEAFF. V gene TRBV18 combines with J gene TRBJ1-1, with D perhaps matching TRBD1 (6 bases). Trimming removed 4 bases from V and 5 bases from J, with 23 bases in between. Germline CDR1 is KGHSH and CDR2 is LQKENI. This CDR3 contains 17 residues.

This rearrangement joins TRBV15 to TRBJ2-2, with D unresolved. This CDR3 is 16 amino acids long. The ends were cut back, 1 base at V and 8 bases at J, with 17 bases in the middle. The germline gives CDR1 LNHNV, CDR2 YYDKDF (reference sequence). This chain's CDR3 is CATSRAARALGGELFF. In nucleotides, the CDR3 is TGTGCCACCAGCAGAGCAGCAAGGGCCTTGGGAGGGGAGCTGTTTTTT.

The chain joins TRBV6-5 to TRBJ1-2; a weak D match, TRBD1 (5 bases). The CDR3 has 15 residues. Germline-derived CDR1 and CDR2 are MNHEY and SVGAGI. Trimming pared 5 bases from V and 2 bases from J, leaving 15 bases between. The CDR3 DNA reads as TGTGCCAGCAGTCCCTTCCAGGGAGCAAACTATGGCTACACCTTC. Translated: CASSPFQGANYGYTF.

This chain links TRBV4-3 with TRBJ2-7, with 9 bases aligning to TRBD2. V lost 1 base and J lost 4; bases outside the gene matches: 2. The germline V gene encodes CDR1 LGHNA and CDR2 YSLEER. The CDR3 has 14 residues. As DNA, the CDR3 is TGCGCCAGCAGCCAAGGAGCGGGAGGATACGAGCAGTACGTC. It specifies CASSQGAGGYEQYV.

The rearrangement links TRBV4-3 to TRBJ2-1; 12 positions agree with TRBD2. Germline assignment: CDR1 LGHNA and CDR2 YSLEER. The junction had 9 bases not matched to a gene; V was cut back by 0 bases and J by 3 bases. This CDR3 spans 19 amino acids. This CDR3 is CASSQDSHRTSGIYNEQFF. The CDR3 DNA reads TGCGCCAGCAGCCAAGATTCCCACCGGACTAGCGGGATCTACAATGAGCAGTTCTTC.

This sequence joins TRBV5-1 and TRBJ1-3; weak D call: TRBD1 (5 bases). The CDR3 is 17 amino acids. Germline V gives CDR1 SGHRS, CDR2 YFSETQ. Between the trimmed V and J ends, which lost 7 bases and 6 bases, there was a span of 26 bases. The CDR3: CASSHDGGIKRENTIYF. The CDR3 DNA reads TGCGCCAGCTCTCACGATGGGGGGATTAAGCGGGAAAACACCATATATTTT.

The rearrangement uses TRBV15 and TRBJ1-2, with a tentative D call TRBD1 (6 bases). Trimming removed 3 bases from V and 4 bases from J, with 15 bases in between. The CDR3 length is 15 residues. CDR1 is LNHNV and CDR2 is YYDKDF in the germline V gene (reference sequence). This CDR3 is CATSRPLPGAYGYTF. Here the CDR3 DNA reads TGTGCCACCAGCAGGCCCCTGCCAGGGGCCTATGGCTACACCTTC.

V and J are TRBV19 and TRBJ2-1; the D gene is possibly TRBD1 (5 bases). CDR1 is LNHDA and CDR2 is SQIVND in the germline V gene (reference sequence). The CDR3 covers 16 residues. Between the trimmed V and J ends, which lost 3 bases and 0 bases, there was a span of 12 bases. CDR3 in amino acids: CASSILRQSSYNEQFF. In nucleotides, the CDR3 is TGTGCCAGTAGTATTCTTCGACAGAGCTCCTACAATGAGCAGTTCTTC.

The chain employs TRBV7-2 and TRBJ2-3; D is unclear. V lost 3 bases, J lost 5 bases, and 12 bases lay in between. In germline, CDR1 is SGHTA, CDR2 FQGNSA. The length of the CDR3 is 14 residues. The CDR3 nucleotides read TGTGCCAGCAGCTTCACCCATACACTAGATACGCAGTATTTT. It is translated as CASSFTHTLDTQYF.

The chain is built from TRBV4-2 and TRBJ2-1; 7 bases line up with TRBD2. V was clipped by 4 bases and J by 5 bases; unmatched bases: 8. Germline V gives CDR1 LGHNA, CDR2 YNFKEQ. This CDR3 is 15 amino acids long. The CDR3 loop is CASSPTQGGDNEQFF. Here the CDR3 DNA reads TGTGCCAGCAGCCCAACCCAGGGAGGGGACAATGAGCAGTTCTTC.

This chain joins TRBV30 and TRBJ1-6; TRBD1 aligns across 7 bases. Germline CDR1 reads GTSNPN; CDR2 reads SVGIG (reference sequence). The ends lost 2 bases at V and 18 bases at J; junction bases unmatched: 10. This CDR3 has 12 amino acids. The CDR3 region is CAWSTLDRDPHF. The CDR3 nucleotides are TGTGCCTGGAGTACCCTTGACAGGGACCCCCACTTT.

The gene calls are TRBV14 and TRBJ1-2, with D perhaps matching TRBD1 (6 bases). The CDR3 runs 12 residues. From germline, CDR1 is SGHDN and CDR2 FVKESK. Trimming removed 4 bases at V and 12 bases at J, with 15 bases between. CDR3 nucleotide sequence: TGTGCCAGCAGCCCTTTTGGGGGCCGAAACACCTTC. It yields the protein CASSPFGGRNTF.

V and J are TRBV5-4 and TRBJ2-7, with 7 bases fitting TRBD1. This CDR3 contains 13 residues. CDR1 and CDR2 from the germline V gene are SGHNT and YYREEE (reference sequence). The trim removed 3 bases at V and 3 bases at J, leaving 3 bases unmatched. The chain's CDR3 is CASSSTGYYEQYF. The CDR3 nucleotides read TGTGCCAGCAGCTCGACAGGGTACTACGAGCAGTACTTC.

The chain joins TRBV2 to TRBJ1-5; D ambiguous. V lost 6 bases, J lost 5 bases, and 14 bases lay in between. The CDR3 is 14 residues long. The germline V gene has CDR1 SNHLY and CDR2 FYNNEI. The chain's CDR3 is CASRGIGFYQPQHF. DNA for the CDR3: TGTGCCAGCAGGGGGATCGGGTTCTATCAGCCCCAGCATTTT.